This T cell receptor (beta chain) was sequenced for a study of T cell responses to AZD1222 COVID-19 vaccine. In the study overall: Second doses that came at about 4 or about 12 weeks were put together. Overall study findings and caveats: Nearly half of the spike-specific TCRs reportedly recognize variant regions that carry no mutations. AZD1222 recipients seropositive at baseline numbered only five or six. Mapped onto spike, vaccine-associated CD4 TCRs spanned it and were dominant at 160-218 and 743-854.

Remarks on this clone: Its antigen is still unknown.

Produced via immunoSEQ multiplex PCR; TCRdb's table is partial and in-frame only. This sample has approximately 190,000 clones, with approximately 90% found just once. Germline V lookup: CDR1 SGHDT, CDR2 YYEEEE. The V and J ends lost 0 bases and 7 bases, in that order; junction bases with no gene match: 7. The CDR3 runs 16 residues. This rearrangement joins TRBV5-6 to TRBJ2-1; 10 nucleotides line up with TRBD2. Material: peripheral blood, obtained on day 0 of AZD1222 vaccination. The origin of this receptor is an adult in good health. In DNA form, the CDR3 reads TGTGCCAGCAGCTTGGGGCGAGCGGGAGGGCTTAATGAGCAGTTCTTC. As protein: CASSLGRAGGLNEQFF.